Below, 20 T cell receptor beta chains from the same sample are listed, as sequenced in a study of beta chain features in type 1 diabetes. cDNA synthesis used the whole RNA isolate, giving expressed TCRB sequences. Profiled with immunoSEQ multiplex PCR; TCRdb holds only in-frame clones, not every one. The data hold about 200,000 clones, with approximately 10% observed a single time. The specimen sequenced was central memory CD4+ T cells from blood. Receptors were obtained from a man between 18 and 29 years old in good health.

This clone was picked up a small number of times. The chain joins TRBV27 to TRBJ2-7; 8 bases match TRBD1. Trimming removed 9 bases from V and 2 bases from J; junction bases left unmatched: 6. The CDR3 length is 13 residues. Looked up from germline, CDR1 is MNHEY and CDR2 is SMNVEV (reference sequence). Here the CDR3 reads CASRTGLTYEQYF. The CDR3, as DNA: TGTGCCAGTAGGACAGGGCTTACCTACGAGCAGTACTTC.

This clone was seen a handful of times. The chain recombines TRBV5-1 with TRBJ2-1, with TRBD1 matching over 8 bases. J was trimmed by 6 bases and V by 1 base; bases with no gene match: 6. Germline V gene data show CDR1 as SGHRS and CDR2 as YFSETQ. The CDR3 is 15 amino acids. The DNA of the CDR3 is TGCGCCAGCAGCTTGAGGACAGGGAGAATCAATGAGCAGTTCTTC. Its protein is CASSLRTGRINEQFF.

This clone was seen a handful of times. CDR3: CASSESWGASGNTIYF. DNA of the CDR3: TGTGCCAGCAGTGAAAGTTGGGGCGCGTCTGGAAACACCATATATTTT. This chain joins TRBV25-1 and TRBJ1-3; the D gene is possibly TRBD1 (5 bases). Germline values: CDR1 MGHDK, CDR2 SYGVNS. The CDR3 totals 16 residues. Trimming cost V 2 bases and J 1 base, with 12 bases left between them.

This clone was recorded at least ten times. The V gene is TRBV7-2, the J gene TRBJ1-1; the D gene is possibly TRBD1 (5 bases). Germline V gives CDR1 SGHTA, CDR2 FQGNSA. This CDR3 has 13 amino acids. V dropped 5 bases and J dropped 7 bases, with 14 bases sitting between them. CDR3 in DNA: TGTGCCAGCAGCAAGACAGCTACTATTGAAGCTTTCTTT. Its protein product is CASSKTATIEAFF.

The CDR3 DNA sequence: TGTGCCAGCAGTCTGCGGGCTGCCCACAATGAGCAGTTCTTC. This gives the protein CASSLRAAHNEQFF. The chain combines TRBV25-1 with TRBJ2-1, with a weak D call TRBD2 (5 bases). CDR1 is MGHDK, CDR2 SYGVNS, per germline. CDR3 length equals 14 residues. With 5 bases removed from V and 5 bases from J, the gap between germline ends came to 13 bases.

A remark on this clone: Other DNA sequences from this sample encode an identical CDR3 as well. V gene TRBV27 combines with J gene TRBJ2-7, with 7 bases matching TRBD1. With V trimmed by 4 bases and J by 3 bases, 12 bases remained unmatched. The CDR3 contains 16 residues. Germline CDR1 and CDR2: MNHEY and SMNVEV (reference sequence). CDR3 amino acids: CASSYKRQGLGYEQYF. The CDR3 DNA sequence: TGTGCCAGCAGTTATAAACGACAGGGTCTGGGCTACGAGCAGTACTTC.

In its sample, this clone was seen a few times. A read error may produce the germline difference seen at one junction end. The chain is built from TRBV25-1 and TRBJ2-7; D perhaps matches TRBD2 (5 bases). This CDR3 spans 15 amino acids. CDR1 is MGHDK and CDR2 is SYGVNS in the germline V gene. This CDR3 is CASRESRAANYEQYF. The CDR3 DNA follows: TGTGCCAGCAGGGAATCTAGAGCGGCCAATTACGAGCAGTACTTC.

This clone was counted between two and nine times. The J gene is TRBJ2-3, the V gene TRBV15; D call uncertain. CDR3 length equals 15 residues. Trimming removed 0 bases from V and 4 bases from J, with 11 bases in between. Germline V gives CDR1 LNHNV, CDR2 YYDKDF (reference sequence). CDR3 amino acids: CATSREAMGADTQYF. The CDR3 DNA follows: TGTGCCACCAGCAGAGAAGCCATGGGTGCAGATACGCAGTATTTT.

V gene TRBV23-1 combines with J gene TRBJ2-1; 9 bases are shared with TRBD1. TRBV23-1 is an open reading frame whose function is uncertain. The CDR3 covers 16 residues. The J segment lost 2 bases and the V segment lost 3 bases, leaving 5 bases of the junction unmatched. CDR3 bases: TGCGCCAGCAGTCAGCCGGGACAGGGCCCCTACAATGAGCAGTTCTTC. This sequence encodes CASSQPGQGPYNEQFF.

V and J are TRBV10-3 and TRBJ2-7; D possibly corresponds to TRBD1 (6 bases). V was shortened by 5 bases and J by 3 bases, with 8 bases between the two germline ends. This CDR3 region has 12 residues. Per the germline V gene, CDR1 is ENHRY and CDR2 is SYGVKD. The CDR3 reads CAISPGVYEQYF. The CDR3 DNA follows: TGTGCCATCAGTCCAGGGGTCTACGAGCAGTACTTC.

This clone showed up just a few times. The rearrangement joins TRBV28 to TRBJ1-5, with D unresolved. Trimming removed 2 bases from V and 11 bases from J, with 13 bases in between. Germline V gives CDR1 MDHEN, CDR2 SYDVKM. The CDR3 is 13 amino acids. DNA of the CDR3: TGTGCCAGCAGTTTAGGACGCTACGGGGCCCAGCATTTT. Amino acids: CASSLGRYGAQHF.

This clone turned up a few times. The chain has TRBV6-1 and TRBJ2-1; no firm D call. CDR1 and CDR2 from the germline V gene are MNHNS and SASEGT. The length of the CDR3 is 12 residues. With 6 bases removed from V and 5 bases from J, the gap between germline ends came to 8 bases. The CDR3, as DNA: TGTGCCAGCAGATCGACGCACAATGAGCAGTTCTTC. It yields the protein CASRSTHNEQFF.

V is TRBV5-4 and J is TRBJ1-1; 7 nucleotides agree with TRBD1. The CDR3 covers 11 residues. Germline values: CDR1 SGHNT, CDR2 YYREEE (reference sequence). The V gene end was trimmed by 9 bases and the J gene end by 6 bases; junction bases not matched to a gene: 5. The CDR3 DNA follows: TGTGCCACCTCCGGACAGGCTGAAGCTTTCTTT. Residues: CATSGQAEAFF.

This clone was seen ten or more times. The V call is TRBV27, the J call TRBJ1-4; D is unclear. V was pared by 3 bases and J by 7 bases, with 9 bases between. Germline V gene sequence: CDR1 MNHEY, CDR2 SMNVEV (reference sequence). The CDR3 consists of 13 residues. The CDR3 here is CASSFRSGEKLFF. The CDR3 DNA is TGTGCCAGCAGTTTCCGCAGTGGTGAAAAACTGTTTTTT.

This chain uses TRBV19 with TRBJ2-5, with D unclear. Germline loops: CDR1 LNHDA, CDR2 SQIVND (reference sequence). The length of the CDR3 is 11 residues. Trimming removed 9 bases at V and 4 bases at J, with 9 bases between. In nucleotides, the CDR3 is TGTGCCAGCAGCAGATCAGAGACCCAGTACTTC. Residues: CASSRSETQYF.

The V and J genes are TRBV2 and TRBJ1-2, with D hard to call. Looked up from germline, CDR1 is SNHLY and CDR2 is FYNNEI. The CDR3 loop spans 15 amino acids. Trimming pared 5 bases from V and 2 bases from J, leaving 15 bases between. CDR3 nucleotide sequence: TGTGCCAGCAGTTTCGACCGAGGACGGAACTATGGCTACACCTTC. Protein product: CASSFDRGRNYGYTF. The full variable domain, in which reference TRBV2 and TRBJ1-2 provide the parts outside the CDR3, is EPEVTQTPSHQVTQMGQEVILRCVPISNHLYFYWYRQILGQKVEFLVSFYNNEISEKSEIFDDQFSVERPDGSNFTLKIRSTKLEDSAMYFCASSFDRGRNYGYTFGSGTRLTVV.

Turning to this clone: A read error may explain this, as a much larger clone is one base away. V is TRBV7-9 and J is TRBJ2-1; 10 bases are shared with TRBD2. V dropped 5 bases and J dropped 4; count of bases not matched to a gene: 5. The CDR3 consists of 15 residues. Looked up from germline, CDR1 is SEHNR and CDR2 is FQNEAQ (reference sequence). The CDR3 DNA reads as TGTGCCAGCAGCCCCGGGACTAGCGTATACAATGAGCAGTTCTTC. It translates to CASSPGTSVYNEQFF. The variable domain in full, completed from reference TRBV7-9 and TRBJ2-1, reads DTGVSQNPRHKITKRGQNVTFRCDPISEHNRLYWYRQTLGQGPEFLTYFQNEAQLEKSRLLSDRFSAERPKGSFSTLEIQRTEQGDSAMYLCASSPGTSVYNEQFFGPGTRLTVL.

In the case of this clone: Other DNA sequences within the sample encode an identical CDR3. The V call is TRBV29-1, the J call TRBJ1-1, with TRBD1 matching 8 bases. The germline CDR1 and CDR2 sequences are SQVTM and ANQGSEA. CDR3 length equals 13 residues. V shed 6 bases, J shed 1 base, and the junction held 4 bases outside the gene matches. CDR3 DNA: TGCAGCGTCGACAGGGGCCAGAACACTGAAGCTTTCTTT. Translation gives CSVDRGQNTEAFF.

This clone has ten or more counts. The rearrangement joins TRBV6-5 to TRBJ2-7; 7 bases align to TRBD2. The CDR3 runs to 14 residues. V shed 6 bases, J shed 4 bases, and the junction held 9 bases outside the gene matches. In germline, CDR1 is MNHEY, CDR2 SVGAGI. This CDR3 reads CASRGSLAPYEQYF. The CDR3 DNA follows: TGTGCCAGCAGAGGATCACTAGCGCCGTACGAGCAGTACTTC.

This clone occurred a few times. This chain connects TRBV7-9 to TRBJ1-1, with D perhaps matching TRBD1 (6 bases). CDR3 length equals 13 residues. Trimming stripped 4 bases from V and 5 bases from J, with 11 bases between. Germline CDR1 and CDR2: SEHNR and FQNEAQ (reference sequence). The CDR3 sequence: CASSSYDRTEAFF. CDR3 sequence (DNA): TGTGCCAGCAGCTCTTATGACAGGACTGAAGCTTTCTTT. The whole variable domain, remainder taken from reference TRBV7-9 and TRBJ1-1, is DTGVSQNPRHKITKRGQNVTFRCDPISEHNRLYWYRQTLGQGPEFLTYFQNEAQLEKSRLLSDRFSAERPKGSFSTLEIQRTEQGDSAMYLCASSSYDRTEAFFGQGTRLTVV.